This paragraph covers one T cell receptor (beta chain) sequence. Primers for the PCR totalled 60 Vbeta and 13 Jbeta. TCRdb's table, derived via immunoSEQ multiplex PCR, lists solely in-frame clones and lacks some. The repertoire includes 75,000 to 90,000 clones, more than 60% of them detected once, and under 15% sits in the top ten. This sample is drawn from a study of cytomegalovirus exposure and HLA in healthy donors. CDR1 is DFQATT, CDR2 SNEGSKA, per germline (reference sequence). The V segment lost 2 bases and the J segment 8 bases; nucleotides outside the gene matches: 2. The CDR3 loop spans 11 amino acids. All donors participated as healthy donors of bone marrow.

The receptor comes from a human donor in good health. Source material: PBMCs. V and J are TRBV20-1 and TRBJ1-1; 7 bases line up with TRBD1. The CDR3 DNA sequence: TGCAGTGCTAGATCACAGGGGGAAGCTTTCTTT. It encodes CSARSQGEAFF.